These 22 T cell receptor beta chains share one sample of origin, sequenced in a study of T cell responses to AZD1222 COVID-19 vaccine. Generated by immunoSEQ multiplex PCR, the TCRdb table keeps only in-frame clones and is missing some. The sample lists about 150,000 clones; about 90% were seen once. The material was peripheral blood, obtained on day 0 of AZD1222 vaccination. Receptors were obtained from an adult in good health.

The rearrangement links TRBV5-4 to TRBJ2-1, with TRBD2 identical over 13 bases. With V trimmed by 4 bases and J by 8 bases, 12 bases remained unmatched. CDR3 size: 17 residues. Germline CDR1 SGHNT, CDR2 YYREEE (reference sequence). The CDR3 coding sequence is TGTGCCAGCAGCCCCACTAGCGGGAGGGTGATTGGGGATGAGCAGTTCTTC. Residues: CASSPTSGRVIGDEQFF.

The chain links TRBV4-3 to TRBJ1-2, with unresolved D. The germline CDR1 and CDR2 sequences are LGHNA and YSLEER. There are 14 residues in the CDR3. V dropped 0 bases and J dropped 2 bases, with 7 bases sitting between them. DNA for the CDR3: TGCGCCAGCAGCCAAGAGGTCCGCAACTATGGCTACACCTTC. It codes for CASSQEVRNYGYTF.

The genes are TRBV12-3 or TRBV12-4 and TRBJ2-1, with 7 bases that match TRBD2. CDR3 length equals 13 residues. V was pared by 8 bases and J by 7 bases, with 8 bases of the junction left unmatched. The CDR3 spells CASHGGSMNEQFF. CDR3 in DNA: TGTGCCAGCCATGGCGGGAGTATGAATGAGCAGTTCTTC.

The chain combines TRBV7-2 with TRBJ2-7; D remains ambiguous. From germline, CDR1 is SGHTA and CDR2 FQGNSA. The CDR3 loop spans 12 amino acids. The V and J ends lost 5 bases and 6 bases respectively, with 11 bases between them. DNA of the CDR3: TGTGCCAGCAGCCCGCATTTGGGCGAGCAGTACTTC. This codes for CASSPHLGEQYF. The whole variable domain, remainder taken from reference TRBV7-2 and TRBJ2-7, is GAGVSQSPSNKVTEKGKDVELRCDPISGHTALYWYRQSLGQGLEFLIYFQGNSAPDKSGLPSDRFSAERTGGSVSTLTIQRTQQEDSAVYLCASSPHLGEQYFGPGTRLTVT.

This sequence joins TRBV5-1 and TRBJ1-1; D unclear. V was pared by 0 bases and J by 6 bases, with 12 bases between. The CDR3 has 14 amino acids. Per germline, CDR1 SGHRS and CDR2 YFSETQ. The CDR3 region has the DNA TGCGCCAGCAGCTTGGGCGAGGTAGAGGCTGAAGCTTTCTTT. It is translated as CASSLGEVEAEAFF. The whole variable domain, remainder taken from reference TRBV5-1 and TRBJ1-1, is KAGVTQTPRYLIKTRGQQVTLSCSPISGHRSVSWYQQTPGQGLQFLFEYFSETQRNKGNFPGRFSGRQFSNSRSEMNVSTLELGDSALYLCASSLGEVEAEAFFGQGTRLTVV.

The gene calls are TRBV5-1 and TRBJ2-2; TRBD2 agrees at 10 bases. Germline CDR1 reads SGHRS; CDR2 reads YFSETQ. The CDR3 spans 16 residues. V lost 4 bases and J lost 7; bases outside the gene matches: 10. CDR3 DNA: TGCGCCAGCAGCGACTCCGGGACTAGCGTGGGCGGGGAGCTGTTTTTT. Its protein is CASSDSGTSVGGELFF. Full variable domain (rest looked up from reference TRBV5-1 and TRBJ2-2): KAGVTQTPRYLIKTRGQQVTLSCSPISGHRSVSWYQQTPGQGLQFLFEYFSETQRNKGNFPGRFSGRQFSNSRSEMNVSTLELGDSALYLCASSDSGTSVGGELFFGEGSRLTVL.

The chain recombines TRBV28 with TRBJ2-7; 16 bases match TRBD2. This CDR3 is 16 amino acids long. Germline CDR1 MDHEN, CDR2 SYDVKM. J lost 5 bases, V lost 5 bases, and 6 bases had no gene match. CDR3 in amino acids: CASSPGTSGRVNEQYF. The CDR3 nucleotides read TGTGCCAGCAGTCCAGGGACTAGCGGGAGGGTAAACGAGCAGTACTTC.

J is TRBJ2-7 and V is TRBV30; the D is unclear. Between the trimmed V and J ends, which lost 2 bases and 6 bases, there was a span of 11 bases. The germline gives CDR1 GTSNPN, CDR2 SVGIG (reference sequence). The CDR3 is made up of 12 amino acids. The CDR3 region is CAWSPQGREQYF. In DNA form, the CDR3 reads TGTGCCTGGAGTCCGCAAGGGCGCGAGCAGTACTTC. The variable domain in full, with the rest retrieved from reference TRBV30 and TRBJ2-7, is SQTIHQWPATLVQPVGSPLSLECTVEGTSNPNLYWYRQAAGRGLQLLFYSVGIGQISSEVPQNLSASRPQDRQFILSSKKLLLSDSGFYLCAWSPQGREQYFGPGTRLTVT.

There are a few counts of this clone. V and J are TRBV5-5 and TRBJ2-1; TRBD2 agrees at 15 bases. CDR1 and CDR2 from the germline V gene are SGHKS and YYEKEE (reference sequence). The CDR3 is 17 residues long. Trimming took 4 bases from V and 7 from J; bases not matched to a gene: 9. The CDR3 DNA reads TGTGCCAGCAGCGCCTTACCCGGACTAGCGGGGGGGAATGAGCAGTTCTTC. Protein product: CASSALPGLAGGNEQFF. The variable domain in full, completed from reference TRBV5-5 and TRBJ2-1, reads DAGVTQSPTHLIKTRGQQVTLRCSPISGHKSVSWYQQVLGQGPQFIFQYYEKEERGRGNFPDRFSARQFPNYSSELNVNALLLGDSALYLCASSALPGLAGGNEQFFGPGTRLTVL.

The rearrangement links TRBV5-1 to TRBJ2-1; TRBD2 matches at 11 bases. This CDR3 is built from 15 residues. Germline V gene data show CDR1 as SGHRS and CDR2 as YFSETQ. V dropped 4 bases and J dropped 7; count of bases not matched to a gene: 7. The DNA of the CDR3 is TGCGCCAGCAGCCGCGGACTAGCGGGTGTGAATGAGCAGTTCTTC. This codes for CASSRGLAGVNEQFF.

This clone was counted once. The genes are TRBV5-1 and TRBJ1-2; 10 nucleotides match TRBD1. Germline CDR1 and CDR2: SGHRS and YFSETQ. The CDR3 is 15 residues long. The V gene end was trimmed by 4 bases and the J gene end by 7 bases; junction bases not matched to a gene: 10. The CDR3 coding sequence is TGCGCCAGCAGCCCCGGGACAGGGGTTCGAAGTGGCTACACCTTC. It specifies CASSPGTGVRSGYTF.

The CDR3 region has the DNA TGTGCCAGCAGTGAATGGGGGACAGGGGGTGGCACTGAAGCTTTCTTT. Amino acid sequence: CASSEWGTGGGTEAFF. V and J are TRBV6-1 and TRBJ1-1, with 11 bases fitting TRBD1. Trimming took 2 bases from V and 4 from J; bases not matched to a gene: 6. CDR3 size: 16 residues. The germline gives CDR1 MNHNS, CDR2 SASEGT.

This chain links TRBV19 with TRBJ1-1; no clear D gene. CDR1 is LNHDA, CDR2 SQIVND, per germline (reference sequence). The CDR3 consists of 11 residues. The V and J ends lost 4 bases and 8 bases respectively, with 8 bases between them. The CDR3 is CASSTSLEAFF. DNA of the CDR3: TGTGCCAGTAGTACGTCCCTGGAAGCTTTCTTT.

The genes are TRBV7-2 and TRBJ2-4; D gene uncertain. The CDR3 loop spans 11 amino acids. Trimming shortened V by 7 bases and J by 2 bases, and 3 bases separated the two germline ends. The germline V gene encodes CDR1 SGHTA and CDR2 FQGNSA. The DNA of the CDR3 is TGTGCCAGCAAAACCAAAAACATTCAGTACTTC. This gives the protein CASKTKNIQYF.

V and J are TRBV18 and TRBJ2-2, with D uncertain. V was shortened by 3 bases and J by 0 bases, with 8 bases between the two germline ends. The germline V gene encodes CDR1 KGHSH and CDR2 LQKENI. The CDR3 spans 15 residues. Here the CDR3 DNA reads TGTGCCAGCTCACCTTCTTGGGCGAACACCGGGGAGCTGTTTTTT. It yields the protein CASSPSWANTGELFF. Supplemented by reference TRBV18 and TRBJ2-2, the full variable domain reads NAGVMQNPRHLVRRRGQEARLRCSPMKGHSHVYWYRQLPEEGLKFMVYLQKENIIDESGMPKERFSAEFPKEGPSILRIQQVVRGDSAAYFCASSPSWANTGELFFGEGSRLTVL.

J is TRBJ1-3 and V is TRBV19, with D unresolved. V lost 5 bases, J lost 0 bases, and 8 bases lay in between. CDR3 length: 14 amino acids. Germline V gives CDR1 LNHDA, CDR2 SQIVND (reference sequence). Here the CDR3 DNA reads TGTGCCAGTAGTGCGCTGAGCTCTGGAAACACCATATATTTT. This sequence encodes CASSALSSGNTIYF. Variable domain in full (rest from reference TRBV19 and TRBJ1-3): DGGITQSPKYLFRKEGQNVTLSCEQNLNHDAMYWYRQDPGQGLRLIYYSQIVNDFQKGDIAEGYSVSREKKESFPLTVTSAQKNPTAFYLCASSALSSGNTIYFGEGSWLTVV.

The chain carries TRBV28 and TRBJ1-5; tentative D call: TRBD1 (6 bases). V was pared by 6 bases and J by 4 bases, with 16 bases between. Germline CDR1 MDHEN, CDR2 SYDVKM. The CDR3 consists of 15 residues. The CDR3 nucleotides read TGTGCCAGCAGCCCTGTGGGGGGCCTGAATCAGCCCCAGCATTTT. Protein: CASSPVGGLNQPQHF. Combining the CDR3 with reference TRBV28 and TRBJ1-5 gives the whole variable domain DVKVTQSSRYLVKRTGEKVFLECVQDMDHENMFWYRQDPGLGLRLIYFSYDVKMKEKGDIPEGYSVSREKKERFSLILESASTNQTSMYLCASSPVGGLNQPQHFGDGTRLSIL.

This chain connects TRBV5-6 to TRBJ1-1, with D perhaps TRBD1 (5 bases). Germline CDR1 is SGHDT and CDR2 is YYEEEE. The CDR3 has 14 amino acids. With 5 bases removed from V and 4 bases from J, the gap between germline ends came to 15 bases. DNA of the CDR3: TGTGCCAGCAGTTTAAAGGACACCCGCACTGAAGCTTTCTTT. It is translated as CASSLKDTRTEAFF.

This chain uses TRBV9 with TRBJ1-2; the D is unclear. Trimming took 0 bases from V and 2 from J, leaving 11 bases between them. Germline V gene data show CDR1 as SGDLS and CDR2 as YYNGEE. This CDR3 has 15 amino acids. The CDR3 sequence: CASSVAGDTNYGYTF. In DNA form, the CDR3 reads TGTGCCAGCAGCGTAGCCGGGGATACCAACTATGGCTACACCTTC.

The CDR3 DNA is TGCGCCAGCAGCTTCACATTGACAGATGGCTACACCTTC. This encodes CASSFTLTDGYTF. The rearrangement joins TRBV5-1 to TRBJ1-2; tentative D call: TRBD1 (5 bases). Trimming took 2 bases from V and 6 from J, leaving 11 bases between them. CDR3 size: 13 residues. Per germline, CDR1 SGHRS and CDR2 YFSETQ.

This rearrangement joins TRBV15 to TRBJ1-4, with D unclear. The CDR3 is 12 amino acids. Germline V gene sequence: CDR1 LNHNV, CDR2 YYDKDF (reference sequence). Trimming cost V 3 bases and J 17 bases, with 16 bases left between them. In DNA form, the CDR3 reads TGTGCCACCAGCAGGGATCTTCGGGCGGGTTTTTTT. This encodes CATSRDLRAGFF.

The chain employs TRBV27 and TRBJ2-5; 8 bases line up with TRBD2. Unmatched junction bases numbered 13, after V lost 5 bases and J lost 5 bases. This CDR3 has 16 amino acids. Germline V gene lookup returns CDR1 MNHEY and CDR2 SMNVEV (reference sequence). CDR3: CASSVQRTSFGETQYF. CDR3 sequence (DNA): TGTGCCAGCAGTGTACAACGGACTAGCTTTGGGGAGACCCAGTACTTC.